This T cell receptor beta chain was documented in a study of Ad26.COV2.S vaccination and SARS-CoV-2 variants. Study-level points and caveats: Spike-specific TCR breadth was greater in vaccine than placebo recipients.

As for treatment: around 19 received Ad26.COV2.S at low or high dose, single or two shots; about 5 received placebo; per-sample allocation not given. Sampling happened 63 days after the first vaccine or placebo injection. The germline V gene encodes CDR1 MNHNS and CDR2 SASEGT. The CDR3 spans 14 residues. V was shortened by 3 bases and J by 1 base, with 7 bases between the two germline ends. Clones were sequenced by immunoSEQ multiplex PCR, and TCRdb holds only the in-frame ones, with some missing. This sample has hundreds of thousands of clones, with 89% found just once. With respect to this clone: Its antigen is as yet unknown.

Specimen: peripheral blood, collected in a trial of Ad26.COV2.S vaccine versus placebo. The V gene is TRBV6-1, the J gene TRBJ1-5; maybe TRBD1 (6 bases). This sequence originates from a person between 18 and 60 years old who received the Ad26.COV2.S COVID-19 vaccine or a placebo. This CDR3 reads CASSDQGSNQPQHF. The CDR3 coding sequence is TGTGCCAGCAGTGATCAGGGGAGCAATCAGCCCCAGCATTTT.